The 15 T cell receptor beta chains presented below share a single source sample, sequenced in a study of blood T cell repertoires in COVID-19. Only in-frame clones appear in the TCRdb table, and some are missing; sequencing was by immunoSEQ multiplex PCR. This sample has fewer than 200,000 clones, with around 85% found just once. Sequencing used peripheral blood. These receptor sequences come from a man aged 55-75 years who had recovered from COVID-19.

This clone was seen only a few times. The chain has TRBV3-1 (or the pseudogene TRBV3-2) and TRBJ2-7; D remains unclear. CDR3 length equals 12 residues. From germline, CDR1 is LGHDT and CDR2 YNNKEL (reference sequence). Trimming removed 3 bases from V and 2 bases from J, with 5 bases in between. CDR3 in DNA: TGTGCCAGCAGCCACGACACCTACGAGCAGTACTTC. Translated: CASSHDTYEQYF.

The chain is built from TRBV5-8 and TRBJ1-6, with no clear D. CDR1 and CDR2 from the germline V gene are SGHTS and YDEGEE. Between the trimmed V and J ends, which lost 1 base and 4 bases, there was a span of 9 bases. The CDR3 runs 15 residues. CDR3 in DNA: TGTGCCAGCAGCTTGAGGGAGACATATAATTCACCCCTCCACTTT. Its protein product is CASSLRETYNSPLHF.

The chain employs TRBV11-2 and TRBJ1-1, with D possibly matching TRBD1 (5 bases). V lost 0 bases to trimming and J lost 7 bases, with 9 bases between them. Germline CDR1 reads SGHAT; CDR2 reads FQNNGV. The CDR3 sequence is 13 residues long. DNA of the CDR3: TGTGCCAGCAGCTTAGATCTGACAGTTGAAGCTTTCTTT. It is translated as CASSLDLTVEAFF.

The chain is built from TRBV2 and TRBJ1-4; D perhaps matches TRBD1 (5 bases). Germline lookup yields CDR1 SNHLY and CDR2 FYNNEI. The CDR3 totals 14 residues. V lost 8 bases to trimming and J lost 6 bases, with 16 bases between them. The CDR3 DNA reads TGTGCCAGCTTAAGGACACCCGCCTATGAAAAACTGTTTTTT. Translating gives CASLRTPAYEKLFF.

This clone has a single count. The rearrangement uses TRBV6-2 or TRBV6-3 and TRBJ2-7; 7 nucleotides align to TRBD2. The CDR3 consists of 15 residues. The germline CDR1 and CDR2 sequences are MNHEY and SVGEGT. V lost 1 base, J lost 5 bases, and 8 bases stayed unmatched. The CDR3 region is CASSYWEGLGDEQYF. CDR3 in DNA: TGTGCCAGCAGTTACTGGGAGGGACTTGGCGACGAGCAGTACTTC.

This clone was detected ten times or more. The chain recombines TRBV4-3 with TRBJ2-7, with D possibly being TRBD2 (6 bases). Germline assignment: CDR1 LGHNA and CDR2 YSLEER. This CDR3 region has 17 residues. V was trimmed by 5 bases and J by 0 bases, leaving 20 bases between them. The CDR3 loop reads CASSAFLGGLSSYEQYF. In nucleotides, the CDR3 is TGCGCCAGCAGCGCCTTCCTCGGGGGTCTGAGCTCCTACGAGCAGTACTTC.

CDR3 DNA: TGTGCCAGCGACAGGGGGTATACGGCCGGGGAGCTGTTTTTT. Translated: CASDRGYTAGELFF. The chain joins TRBV19 to TRBJ2-2; TRBD1 matches 9 bases. Per the germline V gene, CDR1 is LNHDA and CDR2 is SQIVND (reference sequence). This CDR3 is built from 14 residues. Losses at the gene ends were 9 bases for V and 6 bases for J; bases not matched to a gene: 8.

The count of this clone is one. The rearrangement joins TRBV27 to TRBJ2-5; TRBD2 matches at 15 bases. In germline, CDR1 is MNHEY, CDR2 SMNVEV (reference sequence). This CDR3 comprises 17 residues. J lost 5 bases, V lost 1 base, and 5 bases had no gene match. The CDR3, as DNA: TGTGCCAGCAGTTTATGGACTAGCGGGGGGGCCCGGGAGACCCAGTACTTC. It codes for CASSLWTSGGARETQYF.

This sequence joins TRBV13 and TRBJ2-1, with TRBD2 matching over 9 bases. This CDR3 spans 16 amino acids. The germline V gene has CDR1 PRHDT and CDR2 FYEKMQ (reference sequence). With V trimmed by 0 bases and J by 7 bases, 7 bases remained unmatched. CDR3 sequence reads: CASSLGRGGAKNEQFF. The CDR3 DNA reads as TGTGCCAGCAGCTTAGGTCGCGGGGGGGCAAAGAATGAGCAGTTCTTC. The full variable domain, in which reference TRBV13 and TRBJ2-1 provide the parts outside the CDR3, is AAGVIQSPRHLIKEKRETATLKCYPIPRHDTVYWYQQGPGQDPQFLISFYEKMQSDKGSIPDRFSAQQFSDYHSELNMSSLELGDSALYFCASSLGRGGAKNEQFFGPGTRLTVL.

This clone was seen only once. This sequence joins TRBV6-6 and TRBJ2-2, with TRBD2 as a possible D gene (5 bases). The V and J ends lost 7 bases and 6 bases respectively, with 9 bases between them. This CDR3 is built from 12 residues. Germline assignment: CDR1 MNHNY and CDR2 SVGAGI (reference sequence). CDR3 DNA sequence: TGTGCCAGCATTAGACTACCCGGGGAGCTGTTTTTT. Its protein product is CASIRLPGELFF.

The gene calls are TRBV2 and TRBJ1-5, with D possibly matching TRBD1 (5 bases). The CDR3 totals 14 residues. The V end lost 7 bases, the J end lost 4 bases, and 14 bases lay between the germline ends. Germline lookup yields CDR1 SNHLY and CDR2 FYNNEI. The CDR3 sequence: CASNLEGRNQPQHF. The DNA for the CDR3 is TGTGCCAGCAATTTGGAGGGGAGGAATCAGCCCCAGCATTTT. Together with reference TRBV2 and TRBJ1-5, the CDR3 gives the full variable domain: EPEVTQTPSHQVTQMGQEVILRCVPISNHLYFYWYRQILGQKVEFLVSFYNNEISEKSEIFDDQFSVERPDGSNFTLKIRSTKLEDSAMYFCASNLEGRNQPQHFGDGTRLSIL.

CDR3 in DNA: TGTGCCAGCAGCAGAAGACAGACCATGGGCGGCTACACCTTC. This translates into CASSRRQTMGGYTF. The chain employs TRBV6-2 or TRBV6-3 and TRBJ1-2, with D possibly being TRBD1 (5 bases). The CDR3 loop spans 14 amino acids. Looked up from germline, CDR1 is MNHEY and CDR2 is SVGEGT. Between the trimmed V and J ends, which lost 6 bases and 8 bases, there was a span of 19 bases.

The rearrangement links TRBV10-3 to TRBJ2-5; tentatively, D is TRBD2 (6 bases). With 8 bases removed from V and 10 bases from J, the gap between germline ends came to 14 bases. CDR3 length: 11 amino acids. Germline loops: CDR1 ENHRY, CDR2 SYGVKD. The CDR3 DNA is TGTGCCATCGGCGATATGGGAGGCCAGTACTTC. Encoded protein: CAIGDMGGQYF.

This sequence joins TRBV11-2 and TRBJ2-5; TRBD1 is a possible D gene (5 bases). Trimming cost V 1 base and J 3 bases, with 6 bases left between them. The CDR3 sequence is 13 residues long. The germline V gene encodes CDR1 SGHAT and CDR2 FQNNGV. The CDR3 region has the DNA TGTGCCAGCAGCTTAGGACAGAAAGAGACCCAGTACTTC. This codes for CASSLGQKETQYF.

Points on this clone: The junction and the germline gene differ at one end; a read error may be behind it. The chain is built from TRBV5-4 and TRBJ2-7, with D possibly matching TRBD2 (5 bases). The CDR3 is made up of 12 amino acids. From germline, CDR1 is SGHNT and CDR2 YYREEE (reference sequence). CDR3 region: CASSSITGPGDF. In DNA form, the CDR3 reads TGTGCCAGCAGCTCGATCACCGGGCCCGGGGACTTC.